This T cell receptor beta chain originates from a study of blood T cell repertoires in COVID-19. Study-level background: Specimens from acute and convalescent COVID-19 originated in the United States, Italy and Spain.

The authors' processing: Estimation of nucleated cell counts was performed using reference gene primer amplification. Sequenced by immunoSEQ multiplex PCR; TCRdb stores in-frame clones only, minus some. V, J and clone size are those of that table, while D and trimming were read from the DNA. The profile shows roughly 190,000 clones, 75% to 80% of them singletons. Sequencing was done on a sample of peripheral blood. The source is a woman in her 50s with active or convalescent COVID-19.

The CDR3 reads CASSWQGVPTDTQYF. CDR3 bases: TGTGCCAGCAGTTGGCAGGGGGTTCCCACAGATACGCAGTATTTT. The gene calls are TRBV2 and TRBJ2-3, with TRBD1 identical over 7 bases. The junction had 7 bases not matched to a gene; V was cut back by 5 bases and J by 2 bases. This CDR3 has 15 residues. Germline-derived CDR1 and CDR2 are SNHLY and FYNNEI.